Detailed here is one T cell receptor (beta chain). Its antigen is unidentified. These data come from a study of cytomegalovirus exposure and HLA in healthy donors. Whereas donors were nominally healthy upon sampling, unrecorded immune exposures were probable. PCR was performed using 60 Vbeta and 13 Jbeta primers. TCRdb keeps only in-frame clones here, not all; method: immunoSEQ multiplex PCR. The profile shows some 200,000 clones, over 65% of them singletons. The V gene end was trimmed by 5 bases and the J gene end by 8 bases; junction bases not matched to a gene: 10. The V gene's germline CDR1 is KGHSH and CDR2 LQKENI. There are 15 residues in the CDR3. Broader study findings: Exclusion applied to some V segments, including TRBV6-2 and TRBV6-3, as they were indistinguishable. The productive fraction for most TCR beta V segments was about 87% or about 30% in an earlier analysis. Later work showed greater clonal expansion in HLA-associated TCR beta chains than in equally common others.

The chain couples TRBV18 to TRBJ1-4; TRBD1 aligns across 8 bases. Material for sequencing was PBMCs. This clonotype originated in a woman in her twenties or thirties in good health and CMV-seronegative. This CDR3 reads CASSIAGGEYEKLFF. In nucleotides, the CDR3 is TGTGCCAGCTCAATTGCAGGGGGCGAGTACGAAAAACTGTTTTTT.